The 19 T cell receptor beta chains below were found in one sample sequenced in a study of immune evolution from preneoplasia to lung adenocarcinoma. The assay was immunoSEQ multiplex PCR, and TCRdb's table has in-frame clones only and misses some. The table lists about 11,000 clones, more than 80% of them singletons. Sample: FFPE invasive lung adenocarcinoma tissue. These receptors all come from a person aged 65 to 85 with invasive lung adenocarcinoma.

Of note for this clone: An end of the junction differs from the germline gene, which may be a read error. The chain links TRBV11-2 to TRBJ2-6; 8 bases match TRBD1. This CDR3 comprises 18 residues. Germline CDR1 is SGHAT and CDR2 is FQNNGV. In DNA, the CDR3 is TGTGCCAGCAGCCTAAGATCGACAGGGGACTCTTGGGCCAACGTCCTGACTTTC. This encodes CASSLRSTGDSWANVLTF. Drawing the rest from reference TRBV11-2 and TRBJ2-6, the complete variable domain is EAGVAQSPRYKIIEKRQSVAFWCNPISGHATLYWYQQILGQGPKLLIQFQNNGVVDDSQLPKDRFSAERLKGVDSTLKIQPAKLEDSAVYLCASSLRSTGDSWANVLTFGAGSRLTVL.

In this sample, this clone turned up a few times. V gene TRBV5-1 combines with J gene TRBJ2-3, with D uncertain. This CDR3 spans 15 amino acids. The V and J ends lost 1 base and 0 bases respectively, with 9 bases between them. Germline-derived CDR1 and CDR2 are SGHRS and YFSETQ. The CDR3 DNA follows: TGCGCCAGCAGCTTGCGAGGCCTCAGCACAGATACGCAGTATTTT. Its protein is CASSLRGLSTDTQYF.

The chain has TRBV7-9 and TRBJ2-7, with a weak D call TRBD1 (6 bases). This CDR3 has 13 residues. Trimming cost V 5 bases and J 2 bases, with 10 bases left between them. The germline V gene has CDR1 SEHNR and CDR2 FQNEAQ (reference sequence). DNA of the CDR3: TGTGCCAGCAGCCGGGACACCACCTACGAGCAGTACTTC. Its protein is CASSRDTTYEQYF.

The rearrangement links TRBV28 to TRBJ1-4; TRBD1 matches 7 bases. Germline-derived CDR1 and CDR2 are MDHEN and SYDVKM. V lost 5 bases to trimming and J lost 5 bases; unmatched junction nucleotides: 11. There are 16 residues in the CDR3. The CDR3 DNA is TGTGCCAGCAGTCCTACCCTACAGGGGAAAAATGAAAAACTGTTTTTT. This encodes CASSPTLQGKNEKLFF.

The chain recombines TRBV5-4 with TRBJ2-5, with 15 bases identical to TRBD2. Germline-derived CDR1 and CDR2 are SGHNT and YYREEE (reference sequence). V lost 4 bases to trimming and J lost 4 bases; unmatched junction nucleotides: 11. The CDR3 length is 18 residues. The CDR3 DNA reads TGTGCCAGCAGCCGATCCGGGACTAGCGGGAGGACAGGAGAGACCCAGTACTTC. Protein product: CASSRSGTSGRTGETQYF.

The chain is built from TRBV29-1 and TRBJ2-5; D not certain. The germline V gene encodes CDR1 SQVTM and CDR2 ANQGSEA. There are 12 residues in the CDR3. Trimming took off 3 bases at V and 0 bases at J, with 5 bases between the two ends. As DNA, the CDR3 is TGCAGCGTTGAGCTAAACCAAGAGACCCAGTACTTC. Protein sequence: CSVELNQETQYF.

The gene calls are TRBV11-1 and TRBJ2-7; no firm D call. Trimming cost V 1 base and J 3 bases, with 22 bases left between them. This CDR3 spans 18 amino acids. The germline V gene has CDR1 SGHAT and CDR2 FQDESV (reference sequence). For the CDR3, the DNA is TGTGCCAGCAGCTTAGATGGTCCGGGCCCTGTTTTCTTCTACGAGCAGTACTTC. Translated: CASSLDGPGPVFFYEQYF.

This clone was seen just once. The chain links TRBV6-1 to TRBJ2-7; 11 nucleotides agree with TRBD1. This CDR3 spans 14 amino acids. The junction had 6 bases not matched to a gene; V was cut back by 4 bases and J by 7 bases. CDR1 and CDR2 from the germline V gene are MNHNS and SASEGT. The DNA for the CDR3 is TGTGCCAGCAGTGCGGACAGGGGGCTGGGTGAGCAGTACTTC. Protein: CASSADRGLGEQYF.

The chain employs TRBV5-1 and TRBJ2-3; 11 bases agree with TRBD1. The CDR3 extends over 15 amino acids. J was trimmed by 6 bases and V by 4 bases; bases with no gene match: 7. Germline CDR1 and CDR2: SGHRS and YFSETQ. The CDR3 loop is CASSTGQGASDTQYF. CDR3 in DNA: TGCGCCAGCAGCACCGGACAGGGGGCATCGGATACGCAGTATTTT.

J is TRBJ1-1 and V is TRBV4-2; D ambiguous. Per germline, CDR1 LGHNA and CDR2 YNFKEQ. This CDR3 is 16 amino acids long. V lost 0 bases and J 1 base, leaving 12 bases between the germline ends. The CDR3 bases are TGTGCCAGCAGCCAAGAATCTGTATATGAGAACACTGAAGCTTTCTTT. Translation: CASSQESVYENTEAFF.

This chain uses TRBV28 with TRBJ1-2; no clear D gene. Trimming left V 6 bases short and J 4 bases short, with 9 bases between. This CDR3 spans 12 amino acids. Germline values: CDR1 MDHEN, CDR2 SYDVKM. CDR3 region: CASSLVTYGYTF. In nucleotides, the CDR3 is TGTGCCAGCAGCCTAGTGACCTATGGCTACACCTTC.

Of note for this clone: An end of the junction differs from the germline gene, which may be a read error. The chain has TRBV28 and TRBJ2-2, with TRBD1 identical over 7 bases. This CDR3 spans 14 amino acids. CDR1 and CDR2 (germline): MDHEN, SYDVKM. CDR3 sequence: CASRFDRDTGKLFF. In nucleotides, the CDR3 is TGTGCCAGCAGATTCGACAGGGACACCGGGAAGCTGTTTTTT.

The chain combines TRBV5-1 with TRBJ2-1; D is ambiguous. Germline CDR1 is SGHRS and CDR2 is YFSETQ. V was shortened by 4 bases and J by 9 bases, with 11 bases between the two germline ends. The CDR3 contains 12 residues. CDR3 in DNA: TGCGCCAGCAGCCCGGGCCGCGGTGAGCAGTTCTTC. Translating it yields CASSPGRGEQFF.

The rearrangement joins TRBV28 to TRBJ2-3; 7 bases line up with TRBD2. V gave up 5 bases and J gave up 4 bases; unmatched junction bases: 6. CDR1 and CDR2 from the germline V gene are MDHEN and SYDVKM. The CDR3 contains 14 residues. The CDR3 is CASSGAGRADTQYF. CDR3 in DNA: TGTGCCAGCAGTGGGGCAGGGAGGGCAGATACGCAGTATTTT.

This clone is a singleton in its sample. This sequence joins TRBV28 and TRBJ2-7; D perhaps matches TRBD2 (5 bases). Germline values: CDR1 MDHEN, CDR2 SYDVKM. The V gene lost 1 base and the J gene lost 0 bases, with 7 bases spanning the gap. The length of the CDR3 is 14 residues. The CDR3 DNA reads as TGTGCCAGCAGTTTATCAGGACTCTCCTACGAGCAGTACTTC. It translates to CASSLSGLSYEQYF.

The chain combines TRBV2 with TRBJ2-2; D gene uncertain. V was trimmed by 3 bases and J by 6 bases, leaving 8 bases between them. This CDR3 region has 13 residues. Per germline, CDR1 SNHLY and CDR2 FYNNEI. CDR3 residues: CASSDTTPGELFF. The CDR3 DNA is TGTGCCAGCAGTGATACTACCCCCGGGGAGCTGTTTTTT.

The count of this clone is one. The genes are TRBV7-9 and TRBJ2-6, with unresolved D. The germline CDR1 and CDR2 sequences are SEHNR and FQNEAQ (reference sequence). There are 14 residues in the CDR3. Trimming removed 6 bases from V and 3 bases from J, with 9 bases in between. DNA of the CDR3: TGTGCCAGCAGTCCCCTTGATGGGGCCAACGTCCTGACTTTC. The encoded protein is CASSPLDGANVLTF.

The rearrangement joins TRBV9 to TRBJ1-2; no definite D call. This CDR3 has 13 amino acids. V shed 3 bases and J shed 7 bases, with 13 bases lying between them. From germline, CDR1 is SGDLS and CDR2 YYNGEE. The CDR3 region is CASSESVVSGYTF. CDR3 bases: TGTGCCAGCAGCGAATCCGTGGTTAGTGGCTACACCTTC. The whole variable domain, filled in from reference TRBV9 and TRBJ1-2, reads DSGVTQTPKHLITATGQRVTLRCSPRSGDLSVYWYQQSLDQGLQFLIQYYNGEERAKGNILERFSAQQFPDLHSELNLSSLELGDSALYFCASSESVVSGYTFGSGTRLTVV.

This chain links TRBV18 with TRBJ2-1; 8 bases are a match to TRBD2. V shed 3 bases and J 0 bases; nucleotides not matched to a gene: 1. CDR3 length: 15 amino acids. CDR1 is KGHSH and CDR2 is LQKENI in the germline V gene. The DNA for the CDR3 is TGTGCCAGCTCACCCCGGGGGGGCTCCTACAATGAGCAGTTCTTC. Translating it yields CASSPRGGSYNEQFF.